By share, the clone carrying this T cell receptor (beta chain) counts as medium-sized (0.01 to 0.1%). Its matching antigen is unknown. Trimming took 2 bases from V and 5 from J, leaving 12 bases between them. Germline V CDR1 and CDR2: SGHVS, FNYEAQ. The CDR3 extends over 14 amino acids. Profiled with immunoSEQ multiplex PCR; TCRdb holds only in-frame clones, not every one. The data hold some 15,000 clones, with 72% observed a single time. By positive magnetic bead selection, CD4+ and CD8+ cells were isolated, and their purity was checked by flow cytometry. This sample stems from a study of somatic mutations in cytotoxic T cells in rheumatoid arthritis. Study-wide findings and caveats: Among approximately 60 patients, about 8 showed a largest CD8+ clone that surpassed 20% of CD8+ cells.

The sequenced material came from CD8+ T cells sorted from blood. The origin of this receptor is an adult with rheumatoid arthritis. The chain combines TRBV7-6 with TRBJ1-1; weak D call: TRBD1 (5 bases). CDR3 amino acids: CASSLRGTATEAFF. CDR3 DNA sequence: TGTGCCAGCAGCTTAAGGGGAACCGCGACTGAAGCTTTCTTT.